Following are 20 T cell receptor beta chains from one sample sequenced in a study of shared clonotypes between healthy human individuals. Sequencing used immunoSEQ multiplex PCR; TCRdb keeps in-frame clones, though not all of them. The sample includes a few million clones, roughly 90% of them seen just once. Material: naive CD4+ T cells from PBMCs. The subset was: CD45RA+ positively selected. The receptors here all came from a man between 18 and 35 years old in good health. Some clones in this sample may be carry-over from other donors' samples.

V gene TRBV2 combines with J gene TRBJ2-5, with a tentative D call TRBD2 (6 bases). Germline CDR1 is SNHLY and CDR2 is FYNNEI. The CDR3 is 12 amino acids. Trimming took 6 bases from V and 2 from J, leaving 7 bases between them. CDR3 nucleotides: TGTGCCAGCAGGGGACTTCAAGAGACCCAGTACTTC. Residues: CASRGLQETQYF.

This chain connects TRBV10-1 to TRBJ1-3; no definite D call. The CDR3 length is 15 residues. Germline-derived CDR1 and CDR2 are WNHNN and SYGVQD (reference sequence). V dropped 3 bases and J dropped 2 bases, with 11 bases sitting between them. The CDR3 bases are TGCGCCAGCAGTGAAGCTCGATCACCTGGAAACACCATATATTTT. Amino acids: CASSEARSPGNTIYF.

The rearrangement joins TRBV5-6 to TRBJ1-2; possibly TRBD1 for D (6 bases). The CDR3 totals 14 residues. V was pared by 0 bases and J by 3 bases, with 9 bases between. The germline gives CDR1 SGHDT, CDR2 YYEEEE. The chain's CDR3 is CASSLVGGDYGYTF. CDR3 nucleotides: TGTGCCAGCAGCTTGGTGGGGGGCGACTATGGCTACACCTTC.

V and J are TRBV6-1 and TRBJ2-5; D is possibly TRBD1 (6 bases). V shed 10 bases and J shed 9 bases, with 27 bases lying between them. The CDR3 has 15 residues. Germline assignment: CDR1 MNHNS and CDR2 SASEGT. In DNA, the CDR3 is TGTGCCACCTCCTCAAGAGGGGGTTCTCCAGGGGCCCAGTACTTC. This gives the protein CATSSRGGSPGAQYF.

The CDR3 region has the DNA TGTGCCAGCAGCAAATTGATTAGCGGACAAGAGACCCAGTACTTC. Amino acid sequence: CASSKLISGQETQYF. The V call is TRBV21-1, the J call TRBJ2-5; the D call in the table, TRBD2, was not verified against the DNA. TRBV21-1 has pseudogene status. The CDR3 has 15 residues.

Concerning this clone: The identical CDR3 is also encoded by other nucleotide sequences in the sample. This chain uses TRBV28 with TRBJ2-7, with TRBD1 matching 7 bases. V lost 4 bases to trimming and J lost 3 bases; unmatched junction nucleotides: 3. Germline lookup yields CDR1 MDHEN and CDR2 SYDVKM. There are 13 residues in the CDR3. This CDR3 reads CASSSGQSYEQYF. The CDR3 nucleotides read TGTGCCAGCAGTTCGGGACAGAGCTACGAGCAGTACTTC.

This chain links TRBV6-5 with TRBJ1-2, with a weak D call TRBD1 (5 bases). The germline V and J ends were trimmed by 2 bases and 4 bases, with 11 bases remaining between them. Per the germline V gene, CDR1 is MNHEY and CDR2 is SVGAGI. The CDR3 sequence is 14 residues long. The CDR3: CASSYRQRSYGYTF. The CDR3 DNA reads TGTGCCAGCAGTTACCGACAGCGAAGCTATGGCTACACCTTC.

The chain joins TRBV7-3 to TRBJ2-6; D remains ambiguous. Germline assignment: CDR1 SGHTA and CDR2 FQGTGA. The CDR3 loop spans 16 amino acids. V lost 2 bases and J lost 0, with 8 bases in between. As DNA, the CDR3 is TGTGCCAGCAGCTTATCGGGCAACTCTGGGGCCAACGTCCTGACTTTC. Protein: CASSLSGNSGANVLTF.

This clone was seen only once. V is TRBV14 and J is TRBJ2-2, with 9 bases identical to TRBD1. V trimming: 0 bases; J trimming: 6 bases; junction bases outside the gene matches: 11. This CDR3 has 18 residues. Germline V gene lookup returns CDR1 SGHDN and CDR2 FVKESK. DNA for the CDR3: TGTGCCAGCAGCCAAGATTGGGGACAGGGCGATACGTCCGGGGAGCTGTTTTTT. Translated, it gives CASSQDWGQGDTSGELFF.

The gene calls are TRBV7-9 and TRBJ1-1; perhaps TRBD1 as D (5 bases). This CDR3 is 14 amino acids long. Trimming removed 0 bases from V and 5 bases from J, with 10 bases in between. Germline CDR1 reads SEHNR; CDR2 reads FQNEAQ (reference sequence). The CDR3 DNA reads as TGTGCCAGCAGCTTAGCGCGTGGGGCGACTGAAGCTTTCTTT. Translated: CASSLARGATEAFF.

The chain combines TRBV27 with TRBJ1-2; 11 bases line up with TRBD1. CDR1 is MNHEY and CDR2 is SMNVEV in the germline V gene (reference sequence). After removal of 4 bases from V and 7 bases from J, the junction contained 8 bases not matched to a gene. CDR3 length: 15 residues. Written as DNA, the CDR3 is TGTGCCAGCAGTTCTGCGGGACAGGGGGTCTTTGGCTACACCTTC. Protein sequence: CASSSAGQGVFGYTF.

The V call is TRBV27, the J call TRBJ2-2; 12 nucleotides align to TRBD2. After removal of 5 bases from V and 6 bases from J, the junction contained 7 bases not matched to a gene. Germline V lookup: CDR1 MNHEY, CDR2 SMNVEV (reference sequence). The CDR3 consists of 16 residues. The CDR3 sequence is CASSRYLAGGAGELFF. CDR3 sequence (DNA): TGTGCCAGCAGTCGGTACCTAGCGGGAGGGGCCGGGGAGCTGTTTTTT.

This clone was counted a single time. The gene calls are TRBV19 and TRBJ2-2; D gene uncertain. Germline V gene data show CDR1 as LNHDA and CDR2 as SQIVND (reference sequence). This CDR3 is built from 16 residues. The germline V and J ends were trimmed by 3 bases and 1 base, with 12 bases remaining between them. This CDR3 reads CASSIGRLMNTGELFF. The CDR3 bases are TGTGCCAGTAGTATTGGCCGACTGATGAACACCGGGGAGCTGTTTTTT. Combining the CDR3 with reference TRBV19 and TRBJ2-2 gives the whole variable domain DGGITQSPKYLFRKEGQNVTLSCEQNLNHDAMYWYRQDPGQGLRLIYYSQIVNDFQKGDIAEGYSVSREKKESFPLTVTSAQKNPTAFYLCASSIGRLMNTGELFFGEGSRLTVL.

The V call is TRBV6-5, the J call TRBJ1-5, with 7 positions matching TRBD1. The CDR3 covers 15 residues. V shed 5 bases, J shed 3 bases, and the junction held 7 bases outside the gene matches. CDR1 MNHEY and CDR2 SVGAGI come from the germline V gene. CDR3 protein: CASSMTGPHNQPQHF. The CDR3 bases are TGTGCCAGCAGTATGACAGGGCCCCACAATCAGCCCCAGCATTTT.

The rearrangement joins TRBV21-1 to TRBJ2-7; TRBD1 is the table's D call and was not checked against the DNA. TRBV21-1 is reported as a pseudogene. This CDR3 is 15 amino acids long. The CDR3 reads CASSLPDRGPYEQYF. CDR3 sequence (DNA): TGTGCCAGCAGCCTACCGGACAGGGGGCCCTACGAGCAGTACTTC.

The rearrangement joins TRBV5-1 to TRBJ2-2; 10 bases fit TRBD2. The CDR3 is made up of 16 amino acids. The ends lost 7 bases at V and 7 bases at J; junction bases unmatched: 13. The germline gives CDR1 SGHRS, CDR2 YFSETQ. CDR3 coding DNA: TGCGCCAGCCTGGCACTAGCGGGATTGACTAACGGGGAGCTGTTTTTT. It is translated as CASLALAGLTNGELFF.

The rearrangement uses TRBV5-3 and TRBJ1-1; 7 nucleotides match TRBD1. TRBV5-3 belongs to the ORF category, with a function that is uncertain. CDR3 size: 13 residues. V dropped 1 base and J dropped 6; count of bases not matched to a gene: 3. CDR3 sequence reads: CARSLCQGAEAFF. Written as DNA, the CDR3 is TGTGCCAGAAGCTTGTGCCAGGGGGCTGAAGCTTTCTTT.

CDR3 loop: CASSKGTDPNQPQHF. The CDR3 coding sequence is TGCGCCAGCAGCAAAGGGACAGATCCAAATCAGCCCCAGCATTTT. This chain connects TRBV5-1 to TRBJ1-5, with 7 bases identical to TRBD1. From germline, CDR1 is SGHRS and CDR2 YFSETQ. The CDR3 covers 15 residues. V gave up 4 bases and J gave up 4 bases; unmatched junction bases: 8. Full variable domain (remainder filled in from reference TRBV5-1 and TRBJ1-5): KAGVTQTPRYLIKTRGQQVTLSCSPISGHRSVSWYQQTPGQGLQFLFEYFSETQRNKGNFPGRFSGRQFSNSRSEMNVSTLELGDSALYLCASSKGTDPNQPQHFGDGTRLSIL.

This clone was picked up one time. V gene TRBV10-3 combines with J gene TRBJ2-1; TRBD1 aligns across 7 bases. The germline V gene encodes CDR1 ENHRY and CDR2 SYGVKD. Trimming removed 6 bases from V and 6 bases from J; junction bases left unmatched: 5. The length of the CDR3 is 13 residues. In DNA form, the CDR3 reads TGTGCCATCAGCGACAGGGAAACCAATGAGCAGTTCTTC. This codes for CAISDRETNEQFF.

The chain employs TRBV19 and TRBJ1-3; D uncertain. CDR1 is LNHDA and CDR2 is SQIVND in the germline V gene (reference sequence). The CDR3 runs to 14 residues. The germline V and J ends were trimmed by 3 bases and 3 bases, with 9 bases remaining between them. CDR3 loop: CASSIRELGNTIYF. CDR3 coding DNA: TGTGCCAGTAGTATCAGAGAACTTGGAAACACCATATATTTT.